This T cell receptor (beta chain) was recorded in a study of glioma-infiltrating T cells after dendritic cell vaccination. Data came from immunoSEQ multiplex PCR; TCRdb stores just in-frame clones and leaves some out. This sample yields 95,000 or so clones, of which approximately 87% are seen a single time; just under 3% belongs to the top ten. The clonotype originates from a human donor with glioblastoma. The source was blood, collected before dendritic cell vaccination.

CDR3 bases: TGCGCCAGCAGTGCGGACAGGGGCACAGATACGCAGTATTTT. Amino acids: CASSADRGTDTQYF. The chain uses TRBV10-1 and TRBJ2-3; TRBD1 aligns across 8 bases. Germline CDR1 is WNHNN and CDR2 is SYGVQD (reference sequence). V gave up 4 bases and J gave up 1 base; unmatched junction bases: 1. CDR3 length: 14 residues.